What follows is one T cell receptor beta chain and its context. As to time point: sample taken at primary tumor resection. These data are taken from a study of spatial heterogeneity in lung cancer. About the research overall: Raw sequencing reads included, on average, more than 9.5 appearances of each unique TCR and UMI combination.

Germline loops: CDR1 SGHTA, CDR2 FQGNSA. The length of the CDR3 is 16 residues. The V end lost 5 bases, the J end lost 4 bases, and 17 bases lay between the germline ends. Using its own MiXCR run on the 5' RACE reads, TCRdb lists one record per CDR3 protein. The repertoire holds tens of thousands of distinct CDR3 sequences, with around 6% as singletons. This chain uses TRBV7-2 with TRBJ2-2; tentative D call: TRBD1 (5 bases). The sample in question was PBMCs, obtained at surgery. The TCR was taken from a female donor with early-stage non-small cell lung cancer. CDR3 bases: TGTGCCAGCAGCAGGCTGCGGACACAACTCACCGGGGAGCTGTTTTTT. Amino acid sequence: CASSRLRTQLTGELFF.